This T cell receptor beta chain was identified during a study of CD8 T cells in ankylosing spondylitis. A few counts support this clonotype. The target antigen is unknown. Germline CDR1 SGHDT, CDR2 YYEEEE. This CDR3 region has 16 residues. Trimming cost V 0 bases and J 7 bases, with 17 bases left between them. It was by quantitative 5'-RACE with molecular barcodes that TCR beta libraries were made. MiXCR, applied by TCRdb to the 5' RACE reads, yields one record per CDR3 protein. Of about 540,000 distinct CDR3 sequences in the sample, over 9.5% were seen once. Points from the study as a whole: It was reported that disease-linked clones were significantly enriched in matched ankylosing spondylitis synovial fluid. The study identified a TCR beta motif of fewer than 10 highly homologous variants that appeared characteristic of ankylosing spondylitis blood.

The rearrangement joins TRBV5-6 to TRBJ2-1; D tentatively reads TRBD1 or TRBD2 (5 bases each). The sample consisted of blood, either unsorted or a sorted T cell fraction (not recorded which). The receptor was isolated from a male donor with ankylosing spondylitis. The CDR3 sequence is CASSLAREQVGNEQFF. Here the CDR3 DNA reads TGTGCCAGCAGCTTGGCCCGGGAACAGGTCGGTAATGAGCAGTTCTTC.